Listed below are T cell receptor beta chains from one sample, sequenced in a study of regulatory T cells in long-lasting Graves disease. TCRdb re-derived calls from the multiplex PCR reads in MiXCR, one entry per CDR3 protein. Seen here are approximately 400,000 distinct CDR3 sequences, about 25% observed once, and the top ten hold 26%. Sample: peripheral blood mononuclear cells (PBMCs), taken when the disease was refractory, from a patient treated with antithyroid drugs. These receptors were obtained from a female donor with Graves disease. Each CDR3 is given without its conserved first and last residue. Fields, in order: J gene, clone size, V gene, CDR3 protein. Clone size is not always given. Where it is, it says once, few, many or a class for expanded clones.

j_call: TRBJ2-1; clone_size: many; v_call: TRBV20-1; cdr3_aa: SADIRGYRSNEQF
j_call: TRBJ2-7; clone_size: many; v_call: TRBV28; cdr3_aa: ASSPLSQSSYEQY
j_call: TRBJ2-2; clone_size: .; v_call: TRBV15; cdr3_aa: ATSRDWDTGELF
j_call: TRBJ2-7; clone_size: .; v_call: TRBV20-1; cdr3_aa: SATSGSNEQY
j_call: TRBJ2-2; clone_size: .; v_call: TRBV7-3; cdr3_aa: ASSLLAGAGTGELF
j_call: TRBJ1-2; clone_size: .; v_call: TRBV5-8; cdr3_aa: ASSARNQGLDYGYT
j_call: TRBJ1-5; clone_size: few; v_call: TRBV19; cdr3_aa: ASTTIGHSSNQPQH
j_call: TRBJ2-7; clone_size: .; v_call: TRBV7-2; cdr3_aa: ASSHGTSSYEQY
j_call: TRBJ2-7; clone_size: .; v_call: TRBV6-2/TRBV6-3; cdr3_aa: ASSSGNTYEQY
j_call: TRBJ2-7; clone_size: .; v_call: TRBV20-1; cdr3_aa: SPKFRSYEQY
j_call: TRBJ1-4; clone_size: .; v_call: TRBV5-5; cdr3_aa: ASSPTFQGGNEKLF
j_call: TRBJ1-6; clone_size: .; v_call: TRBV6-5; cdr3_aa: ASSYRSLGSPLH
j_call: TRBJ1-1; clone_size: .; v_call: TRBV30; cdr3_aa: AWNPLWGDEAF
j_call: TRBJ1-5; clone_size: .; v_call: TRBV20-1; cdr3_aa: SARSGGGSGRENNQPQH
j_call: TRBJ2-5; clone_size: .; v_call: TRBV7-6; cdr3_aa: ASSLGVWETQY
j_call: TRBJ1-2; clone_size: .; v_call: TRBV19; cdr3_aa: ASSTDRGNSYGYT
j_call: TRBJ2-7; clone_size: many; v_call: TRBV12-3/TRBV12-4; cdr3_aa: ASSLSLGSGSSYEQY
j_call: TRBJ2-7; clone_size: many; v_call: TRBV20-1; cdr3_aa: SAEWGNSGSSYEQY
j_call: TRBJ1-1; clone_size: few; v_call: TRBV10-3; cdr3_aa: AINDRDYTEAF
j_call: TRBJ2-3; clone_size: few; v_call: TRBV19; cdr3_aa: ASSQEGVTDTQY
j_call: TRBJ1-4; clone_size: .; v_call: TRBV28; cdr3_aa: ASSESGTNEKLF
j_call: TRBJ1-2; clone_size: many; v_call: TRBV28; cdr3_aa: ASSPTGGSNSYGYT
j_call: TRBJ2-7; clone_size: many; v_call: TRBV6-2/TRBV6-3; cdr3_aa: ASSSEGPYEQY
j_call: TRBJ1-5; clone_size: .; v_call: TRBV7-9; cdr3_aa: ASSSGQGLPQH
j_call: TRBJ2-7; clone_size: many; v_call: TRBV29-1; cdr3_aa: SVGLDEQY
j_call: TRBJ1-2; clone_size: .; v_call: TRBV20-1; cdr3_aa: SALKAGTNYGYT
j_call: TRBJ2-7; clone_size: few; v_call: TRBV29-1; cdr3_aa: SVFLRGRGNYEQY
j_call: TRBJ2-5; clone_size: many; v_call: TRBV7-2; cdr3_aa: ASSSGAGQETQY
j_call: TRBJ2-2; clone_size: many; v_call: TRBV2; cdr3_aa: ASSDASGSPGELF
j_call: TRBJ2-1; clone_size: .; v_call: TRBV28; cdr3_aa: ASRRGGTGGYNEQF
j_call: TRBJ2-2; clone_size: .; v_call: TRBV6-1; cdr3_aa: ASSALSGHAGELF
j_call: TRBJ1-1; clone_size: .; v_call: TRBV6-1; cdr3_aa: ASRMVGLNTEAF
j_call: TRBJ1-5; clone_size: .; v_call: TRBV6-5; cdr3_aa: ASSYDPDRGLDRRNQPQH
j_call: TRBJ2-5; clone_size: many; v_call: TRBV29-1; cdr3_aa: SVGRQGMGETQY
j_call: TRBJ2-5; clone_size: many; v_call: TRBV20-1; cdr3_aa: SARTGDQETQY
j_call: TRBJ1-3; clone_size: few; v_call: TRBV12-3/TRBV12-4; cdr3_aa: ASSSYSDSGNTIY
j_call: TRBJ2-5; clone_size: .; v_call: TRBV20-1; cdr3_aa: SAEAQMWETQY
j_call: TRBJ2-1; clone_size: once; v_call: TRBV27; cdr3_aa: ASSLVGVNPDERF
j_call: TRBJ2-2; clone_size: few; v_call: TRBV7-6; cdr3_aa: ASSLVAVAGGNTGELF
j_call: TRBJ2-5; clone_size: many; v_call: TRBV7-2; cdr3_aa: ASSFKTGSSETQY